This TCR beta chain was profiled in a study of shared clonotypes between healthy human individuals. Germline V lookup: CDR1 SGHTA, CDR2 FQGNSA. The CDR3 is made up of 17 amino acids. The V segment lost 11 bases and the J segment 1 base; nucleotides outside the gene matches: 14. A note on this clone: What it binds is not known.

Study conclusions and caveats: The sampled material consisted only of blood, and tissue repertoires are likely to differ. Across subsets, estimated richness was generally greater for naive than for memory populations. Relative to clonotypes present in all four donors, those not shared had lower generation probabilities.

Data came from immunoSEQ multiplex PCR; TCRdb stores just in-frame clones and leaves some out. Of some 1 million clones in the sample, roughly 75% were seen once. Material: memory CD4+ T cells sorted from blood. Subset denoted: CD45RA-negative fraction. The rearrangement joins TRBV7-2 to TRBJ2-3, with 11 nucleotides matching TRBD2. The sequence came from a man aged 18 to 30 in good health. CDR3 nucleotides: TGTGCCGTCCAGACTAGCGGGACAGGGTATGGCACAGATACGCAGTATTTT. It translates to CAVQTSGTGYGTDTQYF. The whole variable domain, filled in from reference TRBV7-2 and TRBJ2-3, reads GAGVSQSPSNKVTEKGKDVELRCDPISGHTALYWYRQSLGQGLEFLIYFQGNSAPDKSGLPSDRFSAERTGGSVSTLTIQRTQQEDSAVYLCAVQTSGTGYGTDTQYFGPGTRLTVL.